The 32 T cell receptor beta chains in this list originate from one sample, sequenced in a study of technical replicates of blood from four donors. The method was immunoSEQ multiplex PCR; TCRdb's version includes in-frame clones alone and lacks a portion of them. The sample lists around 80,000 clones, around 89% occurring once. The sequencing input was T cells isolated from PBMCs. These receptors all come from a human donor in good health.

V and J are TRBV7-9 and TRBJ1-1; no reliable D call. The CDR3 runs 12 residues. From germline, CDR1 is SEHNR and CDR2 FQNEAQ (reference sequence). Trimming took off 3 bases at V and 7 bases at J, with 9 bases between the two ends. The CDR3 DNA reads TGTGCCAGCAGCTTCGCCCCAGGTGAAGCTTTCTTT. The encoded protein is CASSFAPGEAFF.

The rearrangement joins TRBV9 to TRBJ1-2; perhaps TRBD1 as D (5 bases). The germline CDR1 and CDR2 sequences are SGDLS and YYNGEE. Trimming removed 3 bases from V and 8 bases from J, with 14 bases in between. This CDR3 has 13 residues. The chain's CDR3 is CASSGGQGIGYTF. CDR3 bases: TGTGCCAGCAGCGGGGGCCAGGGAATCGGCTACACCTTC.

This clone was found a few times. The chain uses TRBV29-1 and TRBJ1-5; 10 bases align to TRBD1. Germline V gene data show CDR1 as SQVTM and CDR2 as ANQGSEA. The CDR3 has 14 amino acids. With 4 bases clipped from V and 11 bases from J, the junction kept 11 bases outside the gene matches. CDR3 coding DNA: TGCAGCGTTGGGGGACAGGGGTCGGTGGGGGCCCAGCATTTT. Encoded protein: CSVGGQGSVGAQHF.

The chain recombines TRBV25-1 with TRBJ2-7; unclear D gene. Germline CDR1 and CDR2: MGHDK and SYGVNS. V gave up 8 bases and J gave up 5 bases, with 16 bases separating them. The CDR3 is 13 residues long. CDR3 in DNA: TGTGCCAGCCTGTCCAACCTCCGGGACGAGCAGTACTTC. Its translation is CASLSNLRDEQYF.

The rearrangement joins TRBV30 to TRBJ2-7; no firm D call. Per the germline V gene, CDR1 is GTSNPN and CDR2 is SVGIG (reference sequence). V was shortened by 0 bases and J by 2 bases, with 11 bases between the two germline ends. The CDR3 extends over 14 amino acids. Here the CDR3 reads CAWSVGPLTYEQYF. CDR3 in DNA: TGTGCCTGGAGTGTGGGCCCTCTTACCTACGAGCAGTACTTC.

This rearrangement joins TRBV7-2 to TRBJ2-1, with D tentatively TRBD2 (6 bases). Trimming took 5 bases from V and 15 from J, leaving 17 bases between them. CDR1 and CDR2 from the germline V gene are SGHTA and FQGNSA. The CDR3 totals 12 residues. The DNA for the CDR3 is TGTGCCAGCAGCACCCCCGGGACTCAATCGTTCTTC. Translating it yields CASSTPGTQSFF.

V usage is TRBV9 and J usage is TRBJ2-1, with a possible D match to TRBD2 (6 bases). The CDR3 contains 13 residues. Deletions cut 7 bases from V and 1 base from J, with 9 bases between. The germline V gene encodes CDR1 SGDLS and CDR2 YYNGEE. CDR3 sequence (DNA): TGTGCCAGCTCCGGGGGTTCCTACAATGAGCAGTTCTTC. This codes for CASSGGSYNEQFF.

The rearrangement joins TRBV30 to TRBJ1-3; 7 bases match TRBD1. CDR3 length equals 14 residues. Trimming cost V 5 bases and J 5 bases; bases outside gene matches: 9. CDR1 and CDR2 from the germline V gene are GTSNPN and SVGIG (reference sequence). CDR3 protein: CAWLEGGRRNTIYF. CDR3 sequence (DNA): TGTGCCTGGCTTGAAGGGGGCAGGAGAAACACCATATATTTT.

This chain uses TRBV6-1 with TRBJ1-2, with D possibly matching TRBD1 (6 bases). This CDR3 is 15 amino acids long. The germline V gene encodes CDR1 MNHNS and CDR2 SASEGT. The V end was cut by 3 bases, the J end by 4 bases, with 15 bases between. The CDR3 DNA sequence: TGTGCCAGCAGTGATGGGCTGGCAGGGGTCTATGGCTACACCTTC. Encoded protein: CASSDGLAGVYGYTF.

The CDR3 nucleotides are TGCAGCGTTAAACAGGGGGTAGAAGCTTTCTTT. This translates into CSVKQGVEAFF. The V call is TRBV29-1, the J call TRBJ1-1, with TRBD1 matching over 8 bases. Germline CDR1 and CDR2: SQVTM and ANQGSEA. The CDR3 is 11 amino acids. V gave up 5 bases and J gave up 8 bases; unmatched junction bases: 4.

This sequence joins TRBV5-6 and TRBJ2-5, with 8 nucleotides matching TRBD2. Per germline, CDR1 SGHDT and CDR2 YYEEEE. The trim removed 5 bases at V and 7 bases at J, leaving 10 bases unmatched. This CDR3 region has 14 residues. Here the CDR3 reads CASRLAGGPGTQYF. Written as DNA, the CDR3 is TGTGCCAGCAGGCTTGCGGGGGGCCCTGGGACCCAGTACTTC.

The rearrangement links TRBV6-5 to TRBJ1-2; D gene uncertain. The germline CDR1 and CDR2 sequences are MNHEY and SVGAGI. Trimming pared 6 bases from V and 7 bases from J, leaving 18 bases between. The CDR3 spans 14 residues. DNA of the CDR3: TGTGCCAGCAGCCTCGGGAGCCACATTAGTGGCTACACCTTC. Its protein is CASSLGSHISGYTF.

The chain has TRBV2 and TRBJ2-3; D is ambiguous. Trimming took off 0 bases at V and 9 bases at J, with 4 bases between the two ends. This CDR3 is 11 amino acids long. Germline lookup yields CDR1 SNHLY and CDR2 FYNNEI. The CDR3 bases are TGTGCCAGCAGTGAAGCGAGGACGCAGTATTTT. It codes for CASSEARTQYF.

This chain joins TRBV10-3 and TRBJ1-1; TRBD1 agrees at 9 bases. This CDR3 has 15 amino acids. From germline, CDR1 is ENHRY and CDR2 SYGVKD. Germline trimming cut 7 bases from V and 4 bases from J; bases unmatched to any gene: 10. The CDR3 loop reads CAIISVGQGSTEAFF. In nucleotides, the CDR3 is TGTGCCATCATCTCAGTAGGACAGGGGAGCACTGAAGCTTTCTTT.

This sequence joins TRBV7-9 and TRBJ2-1, with TRBD2 matching 14 bases. J lost 9 bases, V lost 4 bases, and 5 bases had no gene match. This CDR3 has 15 amino acids. Germline-derived CDR1 and CDR2 are SEHNR and FQNEAQ (reference sequence). CDR3 sequence: CASSSRLAGGGEQFF. The DNA for the CDR3 is TGTGCCAGCAGCTCCCGACTAGCGGGAGGGGGTGAGCAGTTCTTC.

The chain is built from TRBV11-2 and TRBJ2-1; 11 bases are shared with TRBD2. Germline V gene sequence: CDR1 SGHAT, CDR2 FQNNGV. The CDR3 spans 17 residues. Losses at the gene ends were 5 bases for V and 6 bases for J; bases not matched to a gene: 12. CDR3 region: CASSLQGPLAGVNEQFF. CDR3 sequence (DNA): TGTGCCAGCAGCCTACAGGGACCACTAGCGGGAGTCAATGAGCAGTTCTTC.

The rearrangement joins TRBV5-6 to TRBJ1-1, with 9 bases aligning to TRBD1. The germline V gene has CDR1 SGHDT and CDR2 YYEEEE. This CDR3 comprises 16 residues. The V segment lost 5 bases and the J segment 6 bases; nucleotides outside the gene matches: 14. CDR3 protein: CASRTGQGEWVAEAFF. The CDR3 region has the DNA TGTGCCAGCAGAACGGGACAGGGTGAATGGGTCGCTGAAGCTTTCTTT.

The chain uses TRBV29-1 and TRBJ2-2; TRBD2 matches at 11 bases. The V and J ends lost 5 bases and 5 bases, in that order; junction bases with no gene match: 7. The CDR3 extends over 15 amino acids. Per germline, CDR1 SQVTM and CDR2 ANQGSEA. The CDR3 region has the DNA TGCAGCGTTCAAGGGAGGACTAGCGGGACCGGGGAGCTGTTTTTT. Protein product: CSVQGRTSGTGELFF.

The rearrangement joins TRBV6-1 to TRBJ2-7; TRBD1 might be the D (6 bases). Germline V CDR1 and CDR2: MNHNS, SASEGT. The V gene lost 4 bases and the J gene lost 4 bases, with 17 bases spanning the gap. The CDR3 sequence is 15 residues long. Here the CDR3 reads CASSVLTGRPYEQYF. The DNA of the CDR3 is TGTGCCAGCAGTGTGTTGACAGGTAGGCCTTACGAGCAGTACTTC.

The rearrangement links TRBV25-1 to TRBJ2-3; 7 nucleotides match TRBD2. The ends lost 6 bases at V and 2 bases at J; junction bases unmatched: 8. Germline V CDR1 and CDR2: MGHDK, SYGVNS. CDR3 size: 15 residues. CDR3 amino acids: CASSLIREATDTQYF. The CDR3 DNA reads TGTGCCAGCAGCCTTATTCGGGAGGCCACAGATACGCAGTATTTT.

V usage is TRBV28 and J usage is TRBJ2-2; tentatively, D is TRBD2 (6 bases). The V end was cut by 6 bases, the J end by 0 bases, with 11 bases between. This CDR3 has 15 amino acids. Germline assignment: CDR1 MDHEN and CDR2 SYDVKM. In DNA, the CDR3 is TGTGCCAGCAGCTCGGGACTCCCGAACACCGGGGAGCTGTTTTTT. Protein sequence: CASSSGLPNTGELFF. Variable domain in full (rest from reference TRBV28 and TRBJ2-2): DVKVTQSSRYLVKRTGEKVFLECVQDMDHENMFWYRQDPGLGLRLIYFSYDVKMKEKGDIPEGYSVSREKKERFSLILESASTNQTSMYLCASSSGLPNTGELFFGEGSRLTVL.

The genes are TRBV19 and TRBJ1-3; weak D call: TRBD1 (5 bases). The CDR3 runs 14 residues. The germline gives CDR1 LNHDA, CDR2 SQIVND (reference sequence). Trimming removed 3 bases from V and 3 bases from J, with 9 bases in between. The CDR3 nucleotides are TGTGCCAGTAGTATTGGGGCTCTTGGAAACACCATATATTTT. It is translated as CASSIGALGNTIYF. Variable domain in full (rest from reference TRBV19 and TRBJ1-3): DGGITQSPKYLFRKEGQNVTLSCEQNLNHDAMYWYRQDPGQGLRLIYYSQIVNDFQKGDIAEGYSVSREKKESFPLTVTSAQKNPTAFYLCASSIGALGNTIYFGEGSWLTVV.

The V and J genes are TRBV7-2 and TRBJ2-5, with 7 bases identical to TRBD2. The CDR3 is made up of 15 amino acids. V dropped 0 bases and J dropped 0; count of bases not matched to a gene: 1. Germline loops: CDR1 SGHTA, CDR2 FQGNSA. The CDR3 nucleotides read TGTGCCAGCAGCTTAGCAGGACTAGACCAAGAGACCCAGTACTTC. Translated, it gives CASSLAGLDQETQYF.

The chain recombines TRBV6-1 with TRBJ2-7; TRBD1 might be the D (5 bases). The germline V and J ends were trimmed by 3 bases and 2 bases, with 11 bases remaining between them. This CDR3 region has 14 residues. Germline lookup yields CDR1 MNHNS and CDR2 SASEGT. The chain's CDR3 is CASSDTGVAYEQYF. CDR3 bases: TGTGCCAGCAGTGATACAGGAGTTGCCTACGAGCAGTACTTC.

The rearrangement joins TRBV2 to TRBJ1-2; no definite D call. Between the trimmed V and J ends, which lost 1 base and 4 bases, there was a span of 10 bases. This CDR3 has 14 residues. Looked up from germline, CDR1 is SNHLY and CDR2 is FYNNEI. In DNA, the CDR3 is TGTGCCAGCAGTGAAGACAGCGGGGTCTATGGCTACACCTTC. It codes for CASSEDSGVYGYTF.

The V gene is TRBV27, the J gene TRBJ2-1; TRBD1 agrees at 7 bases. V trimming: 5 bases; J trimming: 7 bases; junction bases outside the gene matches: 11. CDR3 size: 15 residues. Germline CDR1 and CDR2: MNHEY and SMNVEV (reference sequence). CDR3 nucleotides: TGTGCCAGCAGTACCTCGAGGGGGCCTGTTAATGAGCAGTTCTTC. Residues: CASSTSRGPVNEQFF.

The chain links TRBV19 to TRBJ2-7; TRBD2 aligns across 11 bases. Germline V gene lookup returns CDR1 LNHDA and CDR2 SQIVND (reference sequence). The CDR3 consists of 15 residues. After removal of 7 bases from V and 3 bases from J, the junction contained 8 bases not matched to a gene. Here the CDR3 reads CASTLLAGVYYEQYF. The CDR3 nucleotides are TGTGCCAGTACTCTACTAGCGGGAGTCTACTACGAGCAGTACTTC.

The J gene is TRBJ2-1, the V gene TRBV28; TRBD1 aligns across 9 bases. This CDR3 region has 19 residues. Trimming removed 6 bases from V and 6 bases from J; junction bases left unmatched: 21. Germline V gives CDR1 MDHEN, CDR2 SYDVKM. This CDR3 reads CASRNIPGQGNFGINEQFF. Here the CDR3 DNA reads TGTGCCAGCAGGAATATTCCGGGACAGGGTAATTTTGGTATCAATGAGCAGTTCTTC.

The chain combines TRBV6-5 with TRBJ1-4, with TRBD1 matching 7 bases. Germline assignment: CDR1 MNHEY and CDR2 SVGAGI. The V gene end was trimmed by 6 bases and the J gene end by 3 bases; junction bases not matched to a gene: 10. This CDR3 spans 16 amino acids. CDR3 in amino acids: CASSYRGPLSNEKLFF. CDR3 coding DNA: TGTGCCAGCAGCTACAGGGGCCCTCTCTCTAATGAAAAACTGTTTTTT.

The rearrangement links TRBV10-3 to TRBJ2-1, with 9 positions matching TRBD2. With 3 bases clipped from V and 1 base from J, the junction kept 25 bases outside the gene matches. CDR3 length equals 23 residues. Germline loops: CDR1 ENHRY, CDR2 SYGVKD. The CDR3 sequence: CAISDGTAGPGLAATKSYNEQFF. CDR3 nucleotides: TGTGCCATCAGTGATGGGACAGCTGGACCGGGACTAGCAGCGACTAAATCCTACAATGAGCAGTTCTTC.

The table lists this clone with a few counts. V is TRBV29-1 and J is TRBJ2-1; 7 nucleotides match TRBD2. This CDR3 is built from 14 residues. J gave up 4 bases and V 6 bases, and 9 bases lay outside the gene matches. CDR1 and CDR2 from the germline V gene are SQVTM and ANQGSEA. DNA for the CDR3: TGCAGCGTCTTAACCGGGACTACGTACAATGAGCAGTTCTTC. Its protein product is CSVLTGTTYNEQFF.

The chain combines TRBV6-5 with TRBJ2-7; 10 nucleotides align to TRBD1. J was trimmed by 1 base and V by 0 bases; bases with no gene match: 3. Germline V CDR1 and CDR2: MNHEY, SVGAGI. The CDR3 loop spans 16 amino acids. The CDR3 region is CASSYSRTGGSYEQYF. CDR3 nucleotide sequence: TGTGCCAGCAGTTACTCACGGACAGGGGGGTCCTACGAGCAGTACTTC.